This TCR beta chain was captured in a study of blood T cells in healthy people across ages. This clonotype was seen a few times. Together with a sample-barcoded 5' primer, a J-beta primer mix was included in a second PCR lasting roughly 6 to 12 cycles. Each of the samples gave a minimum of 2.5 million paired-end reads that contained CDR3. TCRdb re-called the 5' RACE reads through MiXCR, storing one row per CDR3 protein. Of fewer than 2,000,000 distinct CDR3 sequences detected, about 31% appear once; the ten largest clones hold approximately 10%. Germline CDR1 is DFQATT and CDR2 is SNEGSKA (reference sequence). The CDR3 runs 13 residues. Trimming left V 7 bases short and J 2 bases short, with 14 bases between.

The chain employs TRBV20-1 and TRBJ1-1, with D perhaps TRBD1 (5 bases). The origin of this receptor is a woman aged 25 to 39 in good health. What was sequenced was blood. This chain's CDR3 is CSVIRVSNTEAFF. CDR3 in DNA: TGCAGTGTTATCAGGGTTTCTAACACTGAAGCTTTCTTT.